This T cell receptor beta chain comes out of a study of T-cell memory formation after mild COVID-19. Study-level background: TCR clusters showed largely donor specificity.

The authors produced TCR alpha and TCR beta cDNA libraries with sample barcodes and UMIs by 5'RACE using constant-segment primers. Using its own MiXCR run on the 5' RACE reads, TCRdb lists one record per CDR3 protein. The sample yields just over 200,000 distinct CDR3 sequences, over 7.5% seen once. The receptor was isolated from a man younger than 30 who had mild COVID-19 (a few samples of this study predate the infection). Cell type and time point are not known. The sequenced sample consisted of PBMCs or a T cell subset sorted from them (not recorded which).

The CDR3 region has the DNA TGTGCCAGCCTGGGGGCCACAGATACGCAGTATTTT. It specifies CASLGATDTQYF. The rearrangement joins TRBV28 to TRBJ2-3, with D maybe TRBD1 (6 bases). The CDR3 loop spans 12 amino acids. Between the trimmed V and J ends, which lost 8 bases and 2 bases, there was a span of 8 bases. Looked up from germline, CDR1 is MDHEN and CDR2 is SYDVKM.